One sample yielded the 31 T cell receptor beta chains listed below, sequenced in a study of blood T cell repertoires in COVID-19. Using immunoSEQ multiplex PCR, the repertoire was profiled, and TCRdb retains in-frame clones only, with some absent. The data show 130,000 to 150,000 clones, with 70% to 85% seen just once and around 8.4% held by the top ten. What was sequenced was PBMCs or T cells enriched from blood (not recorded which). Receptors originate from a man aged 50 to 60 who had recovered from COVID-19.

The chain recombines TRBV30 with TRBJ1-1; no reliable D call. CDR1 and CDR2 from the germline V gene are GTSNPN and SVGIG (reference sequence). The CDR3 totals 15 residues. Trimming removed 6 bases from V and 0 bases from J, with 17 bases in between. The CDR3 coding sequence is TGTGCCTGCTCGCGAGGCCCGCTCATGAACACTGAAGCTTTCTTT. Amino acid sequence: CACSRGPLMNTEAFF.

V usage is TRBV6-5 and J usage is TRBJ1-5; the D is unclear. The germline gives CDR1 MNHEY, CDR2 SVGAGI. This CDR3 contains 15 residues. Trimming took 4 bases from V and 1 from J, leaving 11 bases between them. In DNA form, the CDR3 reads TGTGCCAGCAGTTCCTCCTATTGGAGCAATCAGCCCCAGCATTTT. Translated: CASSSSYWSNQPQHF.

This chain joins TRBV10-3 and TRBJ1-2, with TRBD1 matching over 7 bases. The CDR3 has 13 residues. Germline CDR1 reads ENHRY; CDR2 reads SYGVKD. J was trimmed by 8 bases and V by 10 bases; bases with no gene match: 13. The CDR3 sequence is CATKDREDGGYTF. CDR3 sequence (DNA): TGTGCCACGAAAGACAGGGAGGATGGCGGCTACACCTTC.

The V call is TRBV7-2, the J call TRBJ1-2, with a weak D call TRBD1 (5 bases). Trimming removed 5 bases from V and 6 bases from J, with 19 bases in between. CDR3 length: 15 residues. CDR1 SGHTA and CDR2 FQGNSA come from the germline V gene. The CDR3 loop is CASSPGGGIRHGYTF. CDR3 bases: TGTGCCAGCAGCCCTGGGGGGGGGATTCGGCATGGCTACACCTTC. The whole variable domain, filled in from reference TRBV7-2 and TRBJ1-2, reads GAGVSQSPSNKVTEKGKDVELRCDPISGHTALYWYRQSLGQGLEFLIYFQGNSAPDKSGLPSDRFSAERTGGSVSTLTIQRTQQEDSAVYLCASSPGGGIRHGYTFGSGTRLTVV.

The V and J genes are TRBV4-3 and TRBJ1-2; D perhaps matches TRBD1 (5 bases). V was cut by 1 base and J by 4 bases, with 13 bases left in between. The germline gives CDR1 LGHNA, CDR2 YSLEER. The CDR3 spans 15 residues. CDR3 nucleotides: TGCGCCAGCAGCCAAGCCACAGGTCTCGTCTATGGCTACACCTTC. Translated: CASSQATGLVYGYTF.

The chain uses TRBV12-3 or TRBV12-4 and TRBJ1-1; no clear D gene. CDR3 length: 11 amino acids. The V and J ends lost 6 bases and 7 bases respectively, with 9 bases between them. The CDR3 loop reads CASRNFLEAFF. CDR3 bases: TGTGCCAGCAGAAACTTCCTTGAAGCTTTCTTT.

The chain carries TRBV7-9 and TRBJ1-2; tentative D call: TRBD1 (6 bases). CDR1 is SEHNR and CDR2 is FQNEAQ in the germline V gene (reference sequence). Trimming pared 3 bases from V and 4 bases from J, leaving 12 bases between. The CDR3 has 14 residues. CDR3 region: CASSFGGGIYGYTF. CDR3 sequence (DNA): TGTGCCAGCAGCTTTGGGGGCGGAATCTATGGCTACACCTTC.

This clone was observed once. The chain couples TRBV11-3 to TRBJ2-3, with a possible D match to TRBD1 (6 bases). The CDR3 totals 16 residues. Trimming shortened V by 3 bases and J by 1 base, and 14 bases separated the two germline ends. Per germline, CDR1 SGHNT and CDR2 YENEEA. This CDR3 reads CASSFTGTSGTDTQYF. The DNA of the CDR3 is TGTGCCAGCAGCTTTACAGGGACCTCAGGCACAGATACGCAGTATTTT.

The chain has TRBV11-2 and TRBJ2-7; TRBD1 might be the D (6 bases). The CDR3 consists of 16 residues. Per the germline V gene, CDR1 is SGHAT and CDR2 is FQNNGV. The V end lost 4 bases, the J end lost 1 base, and 17 bases lay between the germline ends. CDR3 loop: CASSSDGQINSYEQYF. Written as DNA, the CDR3 is TGTGCCAGCAGCTCCGACGGACAGATAAATTCCTACGAGCAGTACTTC.

The V and J genes are TRBV7-2 and TRBJ2-3, with D possibly TRBD2 on 5 matching bases. In germline, CDR1 is SGHTA, CDR2 FQGNSA. V was shortened by 3 bases and J by 6 bases, with 13 bases between the two germline ends. The CDR3 contains 14 residues. CDR3 amino acids: CASSFGLGLDTQYF. Written as DNA, the CDR3 is TGTGCCAGCAGCTTCGGACTGGGGTTGGATACGCAGTATTTT.

V gene TRBV18 combines with J gene TRBJ1-3, with D perhaps matching TRBD1 (6 bases). V was cut by 5 bases and J by 1 base, with 9 bases left in between. The CDR3 has 14 amino acids. Germline V CDR1 and CDR2: KGHSH, LQKENI. The CDR3 loop reads CASSSRGSGNTIYF. CDR3 in DNA: TGTGCCAGCTCATCCAGGGGTTCTGGAAACACCATATATTTT.

The chain recombines TRBV9 with TRBJ1-6; a weak D match, TRBD1 (5 bases). The ends were cut back, 3 bases at V and 13 bases at J, with 17 bases in the middle. CDR3 size: 14 residues. Germline loops: CDR1 SGDLS, CDR2 YYNGEE. In DNA form, the CDR3 reads TGTGCCAGCAGCGCAGACAGCCTCTCCCCCCCCCTCCACTTT. The encoded protein is CASSADSLSPPLHF.

The chain links TRBV24-1 to TRBJ1-2, with 10 bases lining up with TRBD1. V lost 3 bases, J lost 8 bases, and 11 bases stayed unmatched. This CDR3 region has 16 residues. Germline V lookup: CDR1 KGHDR, CDR2 SFDVKD. CDR3 residues: CATSDGGGQGLRGYTF. CDR3 coding DNA: TGTGCCACCAGTGATGGTGGGGGACAGGGGCTGAGGGGCTACACCTTC.

This clone was counted only a few times. The chain couples TRBV2 to TRBJ2-1, with D possibly TRBD2 on 7 matching bases. This CDR3 is built from 11 residues. The germline gives CDR1 SNHLY, CDR2 FYNNEI. Trimming stripped 8 bases from V and 6 bases from J, with 8 bases between. The CDR3, as DNA: TGTGCCAGCGGGGGGGCCAATGAGCAGTTCTTC. It specifies CASGGANEQFF.

The chain links TRBV6-1 to TRBJ1-1; D gene unclear. CDR3 length equals 15 residues. Germline CDR1 and CDR2: MNHNS and SASEGT. Trimming removed 2 bases at V and 1 base at J, with 11 bases between. As DNA, the CDR3 is TGTGCCAGCAGTGAATCCCCGGACTCGAACACTGAAGCTTTCTTT. This translates into CASSESPDSNTEAFF.

The chain links TRBV4-3 to TRBJ1-2; possibly TRBD1 for D (5 bases). Trimming removed 1 base from V and 4 bases from J, with 13 bases in between. CDR3 length: 15 amino acids. The V gene's germline CDR1 is LGHNA and CDR2 YSLEER. The CDR3 nucleotides are TGCGCCAGCAGCCAAGGGTTAGGGGCAGGCTATGGCTACACCTTC. It specifies CASSQGLGAGYGYTF.

The V gene is TRBV18, the J gene TRBJ1-5; D is ambiguous. Germline values: CDR1 KGHSH, CDR2 LQKENI. V gave up 4 bases and J gave up 5 bases, with 9 bases separating them. CDR3 length equals 13 residues. CDR3 nucleotides: TGTGCCAGCTCACAAGGGAGGGATCAGCCCCAGCATTTT. Translation gives CASSQGRDQPQHF.

The chain combines TRBV7-9 with TRBJ1-1; 8 bases fit TRBD1. Germline V gene data show CDR1 as SEHNR and CDR2 as FQNEAQ (reference sequence). This CDR3 comprises 14 residues. The trim removed 5 bases at V and 11 bases at J, leaving 13 bases unmatched. Here the CDR3 reads CASSQDSGTGRAFF. DNA of the CDR3: TGTGCCAGCAGCCAAGACTCCGGGACAGGTAGGGCTTTCTTT.

This clone was counted between two and nine times. The J gene is TRBJ2-2, the V gene TRBV11-3, with 9 bases lining up with TRBD1. The CDR3 is 15 residues long. Germline lookup yields CDR1 SGHNT and CDR2 YENEEA. Unmatched junction bases numbered 5, after V lost 5 bases and J lost 4 bases. The CDR3 DNA follows: TGTGCCAGCAGCCCGTCGACAGGGGGCACCGGGGAGCTGTTTTTT. This encodes CASSPSTGGTGELFF.

The V gene is TRBV7-8, the J gene TRBJ1-1; D possibly corresponds to TRBD1 (5 bases). Trimming removed 1 base at V and 0 bases at J, with 6 bases between. The CDR3 totals 14 residues. Per germline, CDR1 SGHVS and CDR2 FQNEAQ. The CDR3 reads CASSLEGLNTEAFF. The CDR3 DNA follows: TGTGCCAGCAGCTTAGAGGGGCTGAACACTGAAGCTTTCTTT.

This chain uses TRBV13 with TRBJ1-4; D not certain. Trimming removed 0 bases at V and 3 bases at J, with 8 bases between. This CDR3 has 15 residues. Germline V CDR1 and CDR2: PRHDT, FYEKMQ (reference sequence). The CDR3 region is CASSLGGSANEKLFF. In nucleotides, the CDR3 is TGTGCCAGCAGCTTAGGGGGCTCGGCTAATGAAAAACTGTTTTTT.

The rearrangement uses TRBV15 and TRBJ1-1; TRBD1 agrees at 7 bases. The CDR3 is 12 amino acids. The germline V gene encodes CDR1 LNHNV and CDR2 YYDKDF (reference sequence). V trimming: 1 base; J trimming: 11 bases; junction bases outside the gene matches: 4. DNA of the CDR3: TGTGCCACCAGCAGAGGAACAGGGGTTGCTTTCTTT. Protein: CATSRGTGVAFF.

This sequence joins TRBV5-1 and TRBJ2-3; D may be TRBD1 (5 bases). The germline V gene encodes CDR1 SGHRS and CDR2 YFSETQ. V was trimmed by 2 bases and J by 5 bases, leaving 15 bases between them. The CDR3 extends over 15 amino acids. The CDR3 spells CASSFGGVGVDTQYF. The CDR3 nucleotides are TGCGCCAGCAGCTTCGGTGGGGTAGGGGTAGATACGCAGTATTTT.

The V and J genes are TRBV5-6 and TRBJ2-3, with D uncertain. V was clipped by 4 bases and J by 1 base, with 19 bases between them. In germline, CDR1 is SGHDT, CDR2 YYEEEE. There are 17 residues in the CDR3. CDR3 amino acids: CASSVATFVRRTDTQYF. The CDR3 DNA reads TGTGCCAGCAGCGTGGCAACTTTTGTGCGGCGCACAGATACGCAGTATTTT. The full variable domain, in which reference TRBV5-6 and TRBJ2-3 provide the parts outside the CDR3, is DAGVTQSPTHLIKTRGQQVTLRCSPKSGHDTVSWYQQALGQGPQFIFQYYEEEERQRGNFPDRFSGHQFPNYSSELNVNALLLGDSALYLCASSVATFVRRTDTQYFGPGTRLTVL.

In DNA form, the CDR3 reads TGTGCCAGCAGCTTACAGGGAAGCTCCTACGAGCAGTACTTC. This encodes CASSLQGSSYEQYF. The rearrangement links TRBV7-2 to TRBJ2-7, with D tentatively TRBD1 (5 bases). Germline CDR1 SGHTA, CDR2 FQGNSA. Trimming removed 2 bases from V and 0 bases from J, with 8 bases in between. The CDR3 spans 14 residues.

The gene calls are TRBV5-4 and TRBJ1-2; maybe TRBD1 (6 bases). Trimming removed 0 bases at V and 4 bases at J, with 7 bases between. CDR1 is SGHNT and CDR2 is YYREEE in the germline V gene (reference sequence). The CDR3 extends over 13 amino acids. The DNA for the CDR3 is TGTGCCAGCAGCTTGGAACAGGGCTATGGCTACACCTTC. Translated, it gives CASSLEQGYGYTF.

The chain recombines TRBV29-1 with TRBJ2-1, with a possible D match to TRBD2 (6 bases). The germline V gene encodes CDR1 SQVTM and CDR2 ANQGSEA. Trimming took 7 bases from V and 4 from J, leaving 20 bases between them. The CDR3 loop spans 15 amino acids. The CDR3 DNA reads TGCAGCGGGCGAAATCGGGGGTCGGCTTACAATGAGCAGTTCTTC. Its translation: CSGRNRGSAYNEQFF.

This sequence joins TRBV5-8 and TRBJ2-3, with D tentatively TRBD2 (6 bases). The germline V gene has CDR1 SGHTS and CDR2 YDEGEE. Trimming pared 0 bases from V and 5 bases from J, leaving 13 bases between. This CDR3 has 15 amino acids. For the CDR3, the DNA is TGTGCCAGCAGCTTGGGAGGGGCCGGGAGAGATACGCAGTATTTT. Protein sequence: CASSLGGAGRDTQYF.

The chain joins TRBV4-3 to TRBJ1-5; the D is unclear. V gave up 0 bases and J gave up 7 bases, with 16 bases separating them. CDR1 LGHNA and CDR2 YSLEER come from the germline V gene. The CDR3 contains 16 residues. The CDR3 bases are TGCGCCAGCAGCCAAGATTTCTCATGGGCTGGGCAGCCCCAGCATTTT. Translated, it gives CASSQDFSWAGQPQHF.

The V gene is TRBV13, the J gene TRBJ2-5; tentatively, D is TRBD1 (5 bases). Germline CDR1 PRHDT, CDR2 FYEKMQ (reference sequence). Trimming pared 1 base from V and 2 bases from J, leaving 11 bases between. CDR3 size: 15 residues. The CDR3, as DNA: TGTGCCAGCAGCTTAGTCGGGCAGGGTCAAGAGACCCAGTACTTC. Residues: CASSLVGQGQETQYF.

The gene calls are TRBV19 and TRBJ1-6; the match to TRBD1 covers 7 bases. CDR1 is LNHDA and CDR2 is SQIVND in the germline V gene (reference sequence). V lost 8 bases and J lost 9; bases outside the gene matches: 10. The CDR3 has 14 amino acids. The CDR3 is CASCEQGRGSPLHF. As DNA, the CDR3 is TGTGCCAGTTGTGAACAGGGGAGAGGTTCACCCCTCCACTTT.